A single sample is the source of the 15 T cell receptor beta chains below, sequenced in a study of blood T cell repertoires in COVID-19. Sequencing used immunoSEQ multiplex PCR; TCRdb keeps in-frame clones, though not all of them. This table holds roughly 300,000 clones, 89% found once. Sequencing was carried out using peripheral blood. The receptors here all came from a woman aged 25 to 39 with COVID-19, enrolled during active disease.

The genes are TRBV9 and TRBJ2-1; D is perhaps TRBD2 (6 bases). CDR1 SGDLS and CDR2 YYNGEE come from the germline V gene. V was trimmed by 5 bases and J by 5 bases, leaving 14 bases between them. The CDR3 totals 14 residues. In nucleotides, the CDR3 is TGTGCCAGCAGTCGGAGGGCAGAGCACAATGAGCAGTTCTTC. Translated: CASSRRAEHNEQFF.

With regard to this clone: A read error may account for a junction end that differs from germline. CDR3 DNA: TGCGCCAGCAGCTTGGGCGGGGACAGCTTCTTC. Translated, it gives CASSLGGDSFF. The V call is TRBV5-1, the J call TRBJ1-2; 7 nucleotides match TRBD1. The V gene's germline CDR1 is SGHRS and CDR2 YFSETQ. The length of the CDR3 is 11 residues.

This chain connects TRBV3-1 (or the pseudogene TRBV3-2) to TRBJ1-1; D may be TRBD1 (5 bases). The CDR3 runs to 16 residues. From germline, CDR1 is LGHDT and CDR2 YNNKEL (reference sequence). V lost 4 bases and J 0 bases, leaving 15 bases between the germline ends. The CDR3 DNA follows: TGTGCCAGCAGCCCGACAGAGACCCTAATGAACACTGAAGCTTTCTTT. This encodes CASSPTETLMNTEAFF.

CDR3 region: CASSSGTSIPETQYF. The CDR3 region has the DNA TGTGCCAGCAGTTCCGGGACTAGTATACCAGAGACCCAGTACTTC. V and J are TRBV7-9 and TRBJ2-5, with 8 bases that match TRBD2. The CDR3 contains 15 residues. Germline trimming cut 6 bases from V and 4 bases from J; bases unmatched to any gene: 10. Germline V lookup: CDR1 SEHNR, CDR2 FQNEAQ (reference sequence).

The rearrangement links TRBV7-2 to TRBJ1-2; D call uncertain. V was clipped by 2 bases and J by 5 bases, with 9 bases between them. Germline lookup yields CDR1 SGHTA and CDR2 FQGNSA. The CDR3 is made up of 13 amino acids. The CDR3 DNA reads TGTGCCAGCAGCTTAACACGCCGTTATGGCTACACCTTC. It codes for CASSLTRRYGYTF. Full variable domain (rest looked up from reference TRBV7-2 and TRBJ1-2): GAGVSQSPSNKVTEKGKDVELRCDPISGHTALYWYRQSLGQGLEFLIYFQGNSAPDKSGLPSDRFSAERTGGSVSTLTIQRTQQEDSAVYLCASSLTRRYGYTFGSGTRLTVV.

This clone has just one count. The rearrangement uses TRBV11-1 and TRBJ1-1, with D uncertain. Deletions cut 1 base from V and 0 bases from J, with 3 bases between. Germline assignment: CDR1 SGHAT and CDR2 FQDESV (reference sequence). The CDR3 loop spans 13 amino acids. The CDR3 loop reads CASSLVVNTEAFF. Here the CDR3 DNA reads TGTGCCAGCAGCTTAGTCGTGAACACTGAAGCTTTCTTT.

The chain joins TRBV5-1 to TRBJ1-1, with D perhaps matching TRBD1 (6 bases). Trimming took off 4 bases at V and 8 bases at J, with 12 bases between the two ends. This CDR3 has 12 residues. Germline assignment: CDR1 SGHRS and CDR2 YFSETQ. The CDR3 bases are TGCGCCAGCAGCCCCGACAGGAGAGAAGCTTTCTTT. Protein: CASSPDRREAFF. Full variable domain (remainder filled in from reference TRBV5-1 and TRBJ1-1): KAGVTQTPRYLIKTRGQQVTLSCSPISGHRSVSWYQQTPGQGLQFLFEYFSETQRNKGNFPGRFSGRQFSNSRSEMNVSTLELGDSALYLCASSPDRREAFFGQGTRLTVV.

This clone has only a few counts. The chain employs TRBV7-2 and TRBJ2-1; maybe TRBD2 (5 bases). CDR3 length: 15 amino acids. Between the trimmed V and J ends, which lost 2 bases and 0 bases, there was a span of 8 bases. Per germline, CDR1 SGHTA and CDR2 FQGNSA. CDR3 protein: CASSLKRSSYNEQFF. CDR3 coding DNA: TGTGCCAGCAGCTTAAAGCGGAGCTCCTACAATGAGCAGTTCTTC.

The rearrangement uses TRBV28 and TRBJ2-5; D is possibly TRBD1 (5 bases). This CDR3 is built from 14 residues. V shed 2 bases and J shed 1 base, with 8 bases lying between them. The V gene's germline CDR1 is MDHEN and CDR2 SYDVKM. CDR3 region: CASSLQTVQETQYF. The CDR3 DNA sequence: TGTGCCAGCAGTTTACAGACAGTCCAAGAGACCCAGTACTTC.

The chain has TRBV5-8 and TRBJ2-5; 10 nucleotides line up with TRBD1. J was trimmed by 4 bases and V by 4 bases; bases with no gene match: 7. Per the germline V gene, CDR1 is SGHTS and CDR2 is YDEGEE. The CDR3 runs 15 residues. CDR3 sequence: CASSGGQGVAETQYF. The CDR3 region has the DNA TGTGCCAGCAGCGGTGGACAGGGGGTAGCAGAGACCCAGTACTTC.

The V and J genes are TRBV19 and TRBJ2-7; the match to TRBD1 covers 8 bases. This CDR3 region has 15 residues. Germline CDR1 is LNHDA and CDR2 is SQIVND (reference sequence). Trimming removed 8 bases from V and 7 bases from J; junction bases left unmatched: 16. CDR3 DNA sequence: TGTGCCAGTGGCAGGGGGCTACTAAATGGGGATGAGCAGTACTTC. This sequence encodes CASGRGLLNGDEQYF.

This chain links TRBV6-1 with TRBJ2-5; D is possibly TRBD1 (6 bases). CDR3 length: 14 amino acids. Per germline, CDR1 MNHNS and CDR2 SASEGT. The V end was cut by 2 bases, the J end by 2 bases, with 9 bases between. As DNA, the CDR3 is TGTGCCAGCAGTGAAAACAGGGTACAAGAGACCCAGTACTTC. This sequence encodes CASSENRVQETQYF.

The rearrangement joins TRBV4-1 to TRBJ2-1, with D maybe TRBD2 (6 bases). The CDR3 is 17 amino acids. The ends were cut back, 0 bases at V and 4 bases at J, with 16 bases in the middle. Germline loops: CDR1 MGHRA, CDR2 YSYEKL. This CDR3 is CASSQEVIGTLYNEQFF. The CDR3 DNA sequence: TGCGCCAGCAGCCAAGAAGTAATCGGGACTTTATACAATGAGCAGTTCTTC.

The CDR3 region has the DNA TGTGCCAGCAGTTACCACCGAAACGGTGCCGGGGAGCTGTTTTTT. Translation: CASSYHRNGAGELFF. The rearrangement uses TRBV6-7 and TRBJ2-2, with D unresolved. TRBV6-7 is classed as an ORF, of uncertain function. V was cut by 2 bases and J by 6 bases, with 13 bases left in between. This CDR3 has 15 amino acids.

This chain connects TRBV30 to TRBJ1-2; a weak D match, TRBD1 (5 bases). The CDR3 has 15 residues. Germline CDR1 and CDR2: GTSNPN and SVGIG (reference sequence). Trimming cost V 0 bases and J 8 bases, with 19 bases left between them. DNA for the CDR3: TGTGCCTGGAGTGTACCGAAAAGGGGCACTTTGGGCTACACCTTC. Encoded protein: CAWSVPKRGTLGYTF.